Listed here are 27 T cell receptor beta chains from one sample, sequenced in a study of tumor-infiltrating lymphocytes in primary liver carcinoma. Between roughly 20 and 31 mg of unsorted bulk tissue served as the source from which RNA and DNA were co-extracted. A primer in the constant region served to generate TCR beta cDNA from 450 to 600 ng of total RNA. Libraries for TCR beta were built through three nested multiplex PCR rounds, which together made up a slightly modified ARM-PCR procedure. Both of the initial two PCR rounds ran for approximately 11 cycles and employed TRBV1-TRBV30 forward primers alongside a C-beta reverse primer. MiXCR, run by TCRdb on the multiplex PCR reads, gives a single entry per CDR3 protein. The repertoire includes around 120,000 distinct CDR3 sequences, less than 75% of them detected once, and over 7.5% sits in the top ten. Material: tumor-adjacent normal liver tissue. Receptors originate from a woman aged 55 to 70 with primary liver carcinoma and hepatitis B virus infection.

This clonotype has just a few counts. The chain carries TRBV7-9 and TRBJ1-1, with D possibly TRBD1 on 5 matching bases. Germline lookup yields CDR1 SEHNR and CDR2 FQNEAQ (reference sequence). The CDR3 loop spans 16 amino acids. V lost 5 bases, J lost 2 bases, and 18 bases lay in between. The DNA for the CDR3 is TGTGCCAGCAGCCCGCGGGAGGGACGGACTAACACTGAAGCTTTCTTT. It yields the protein CASSPREGRTNTEAFF.

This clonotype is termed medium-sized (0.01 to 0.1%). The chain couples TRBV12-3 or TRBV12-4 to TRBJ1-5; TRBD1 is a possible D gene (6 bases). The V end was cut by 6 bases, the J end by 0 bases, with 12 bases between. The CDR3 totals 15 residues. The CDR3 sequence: CASSPTGNSNQPQHF. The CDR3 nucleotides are TGTGCCAGCAGCCCAACAGGGAATAGCAATCAGCCCCAGCATTTT.

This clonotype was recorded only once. In nucleotides, the CDR3 is TGTGCCAGCAGTTATGAAGGACTAGCGGTATCAACACAGTACTTC. Translation gives CASSYEGLAVSTQYF. The chain recombines TRBV6-5 with TRBJ2-5; 10 positions agree with TRBD2. The CDR3 runs 15 residues. V was pared by 3 bases and J by 11 bases, with 12 bases of the junction left unmatched. Looked up from germline, CDR1 is MNHEY and CDR2 is SVGAGI.

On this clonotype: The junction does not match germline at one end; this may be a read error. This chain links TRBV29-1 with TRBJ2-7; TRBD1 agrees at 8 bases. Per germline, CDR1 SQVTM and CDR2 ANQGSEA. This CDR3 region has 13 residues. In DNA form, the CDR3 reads TGCAACGTTGCAGGGGGCGCTTGCGGCGAGCAGTACTTC. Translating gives CNVAGGACGEQYF.

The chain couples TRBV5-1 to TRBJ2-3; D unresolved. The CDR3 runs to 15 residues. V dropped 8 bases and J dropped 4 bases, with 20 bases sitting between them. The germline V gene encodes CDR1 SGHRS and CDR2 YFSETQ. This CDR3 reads CASTLSGQPSDTQYF. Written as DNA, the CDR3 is TGCGCCAGTACCTTGTCGGGCCAGCCCTCAGATACGCAGTATTTT.

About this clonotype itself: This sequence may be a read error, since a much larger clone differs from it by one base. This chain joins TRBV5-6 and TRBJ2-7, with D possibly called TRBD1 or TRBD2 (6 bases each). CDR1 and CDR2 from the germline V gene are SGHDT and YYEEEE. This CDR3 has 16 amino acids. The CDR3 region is CASRLEGDTSNYEQYF. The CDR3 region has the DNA TGTGCCAGCAGATTGGAGGGGGACACCTCTAACTACGAGCAGTACTTC. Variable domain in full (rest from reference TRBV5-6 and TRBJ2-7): DAGVTQSPTHLIKTRGQQVTLRCSPKSGHDTVSWYQQALGQGPQFIFQYYEEEERQRGNFPDRFSGHQFPNYSSELNVNALLLGDSALYLCASRLEGDTSNYEQYFGPGTRLTVT.

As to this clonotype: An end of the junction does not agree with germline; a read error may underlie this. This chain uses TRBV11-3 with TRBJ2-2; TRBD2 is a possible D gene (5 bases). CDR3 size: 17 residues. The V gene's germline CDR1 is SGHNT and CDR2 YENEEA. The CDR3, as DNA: TGTACCAGCAGCTTAGGCAGGCTAGTGGGAAACACCGGGGAGTTGTTTTTT. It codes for CTSSLGRLVGNTGELFF.

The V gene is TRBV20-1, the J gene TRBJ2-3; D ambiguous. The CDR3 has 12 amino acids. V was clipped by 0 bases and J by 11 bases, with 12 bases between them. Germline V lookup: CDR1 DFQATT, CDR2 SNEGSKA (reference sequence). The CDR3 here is CSARDLTVRQYF. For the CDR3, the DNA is TGCAGTGCTAGAGATCTGACTGTTCGGCAGTATTTT.

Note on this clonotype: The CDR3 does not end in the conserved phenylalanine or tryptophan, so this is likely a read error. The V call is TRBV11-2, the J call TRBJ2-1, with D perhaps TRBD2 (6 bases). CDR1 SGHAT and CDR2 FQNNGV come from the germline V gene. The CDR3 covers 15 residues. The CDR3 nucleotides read TGTGCCAGCGGCTTAAAGGGAGGAAGCATCGGTGAGCAGTTCCTC. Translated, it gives CASGLKGGSIGEQFL.

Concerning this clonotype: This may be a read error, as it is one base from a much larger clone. CDR3 coding DNA: TGTGTCAGCAGCTTAGTCCAGGGGGAGAACACTGAAGCTTTCTTT. This translates into CVSSLVQGENTEAFF. The V and J genes are TRBV7-9 and TRBJ1-1; 7 bases map to TRBD1. CDR3 length: 15 residues. Germline V lookup: CDR1 SEHNR, CDR2 FQNEAQ (reference sequence).

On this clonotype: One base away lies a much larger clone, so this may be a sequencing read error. The CDR3 sequence: CASSLGLAGVNTHYF. In DNA, the CDR3 is TGTGCCAGCAGCCTGGGACTAGCGGGAGTGAATACGCACTATTTT. The chain employs TRBV28 and TRBJ2-3; 14 bases match TRBD2. Germline V lookup: CDR1 MDHEN, CDR2 SYDVKM. The CDR3 runs to 15 residues.

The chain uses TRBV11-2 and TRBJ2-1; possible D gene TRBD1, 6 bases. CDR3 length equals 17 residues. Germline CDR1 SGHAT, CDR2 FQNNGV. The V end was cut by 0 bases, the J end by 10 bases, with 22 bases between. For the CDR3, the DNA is TGTGCCAGCAGCTTAGATCAACAGGGTATAGCCTGCAAAGAGCAGTTCTTC. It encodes CASSLDQQGIACKEQFF.

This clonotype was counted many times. The CDR3 sequence: CASSLGTSGATYEQYF. In DNA, the CDR3 is TGTGCCAGCAGTTTGGGGACTAGCGGGGCTACCTACGAGCAGTACTTC. V and J are TRBV28 and TRBJ2-7; the match to TRBD2 covers 13 bases. Germline V gene sequence: CDR1 MDHEN, CDR2 SYDVKM. J gave up 2 bases and V 3 bases, and 4 bases lay outside the gene matches. The CDR3 has 16 residues.

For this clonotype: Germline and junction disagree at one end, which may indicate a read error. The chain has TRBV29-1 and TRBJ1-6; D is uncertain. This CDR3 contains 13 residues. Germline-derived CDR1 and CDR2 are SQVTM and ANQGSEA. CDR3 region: CSVHEILNSHLHF. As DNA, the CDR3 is TGCAGCGTTCATGAGATTTTAAATTCACACCTCCACTTT.

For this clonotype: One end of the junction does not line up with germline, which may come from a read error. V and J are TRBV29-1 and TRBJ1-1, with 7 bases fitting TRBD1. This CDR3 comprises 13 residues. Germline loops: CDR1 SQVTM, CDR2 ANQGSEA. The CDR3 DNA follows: TGCTGCGTCCCTGACAGGGCCGACTCGTGGACTTTCTTT. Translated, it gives CCVPDRADSWTFF. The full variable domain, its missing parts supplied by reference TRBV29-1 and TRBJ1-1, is SAVISQKPSRDICQRGTSLTIQCQVDSQVTMMFWYRQQPGQSLTLIATANQGSEATYESGFVIDKFPISRPNLTFSTLTVSNMSPEDSSIYLCCVPDRADSWTFFGQGTRLTVV.

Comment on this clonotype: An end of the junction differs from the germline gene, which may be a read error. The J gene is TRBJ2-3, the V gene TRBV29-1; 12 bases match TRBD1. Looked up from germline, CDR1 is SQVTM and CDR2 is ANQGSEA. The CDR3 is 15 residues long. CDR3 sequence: CSVEGTGGASDTQYF. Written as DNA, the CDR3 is TGCAGTGTTGAGGGGACAGGGGGCGCATCAGATACGCAGTATTTT.

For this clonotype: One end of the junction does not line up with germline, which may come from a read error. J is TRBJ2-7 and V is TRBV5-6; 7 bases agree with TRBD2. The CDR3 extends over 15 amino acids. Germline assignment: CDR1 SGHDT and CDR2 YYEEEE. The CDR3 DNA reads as TGTTCCAGCAGCTTGCTGGGAGGGAGGGCCTCCGAGCAGTACTTC. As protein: CSSSLLGGRASEQYF.

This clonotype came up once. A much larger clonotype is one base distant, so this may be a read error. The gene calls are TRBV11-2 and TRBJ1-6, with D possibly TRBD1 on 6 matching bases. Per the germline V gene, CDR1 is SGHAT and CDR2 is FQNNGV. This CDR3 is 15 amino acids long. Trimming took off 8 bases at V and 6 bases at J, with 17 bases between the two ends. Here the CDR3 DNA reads TGTGCCAGCCCCATCTCCCAGGGGACTAATTCACCCCTCCACTTT. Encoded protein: CASPISQGTNSPLHF.

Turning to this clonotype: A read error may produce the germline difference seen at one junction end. CDR3 in DNA: TGTGCCAGCGGTCCCCCGGGACTAGCGGGATCCTACGACCAGTACTTC. As protein: CASGPPGLAGSYDQYF. The V gene is TRBV12-3 or TRBV12-4, the J gene TRBJ2-7, with 13 bases aligning to TRBD2. CDR3 length: 16 amino acids.

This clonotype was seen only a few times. This CDR3 is CASSPTSGSSGNTIYF. The CDR3 DNA is TGTGCCAGCTCACCCACGTCCGGGAGCTCTGGAAACACCATATATTTT. The chain joins TRBV18 to TRBJ1-3; D uncertain. The V gene's germline CDR1 is KGHSH and CDR2 LQKENI. The CDR3 length is 16 residues. V gave up 3 bases and J gave up 0 bases, with 12 bases separating them.

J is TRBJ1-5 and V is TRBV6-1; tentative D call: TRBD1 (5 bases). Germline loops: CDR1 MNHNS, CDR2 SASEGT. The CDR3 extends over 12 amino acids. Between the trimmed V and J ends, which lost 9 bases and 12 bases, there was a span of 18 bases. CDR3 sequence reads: CARRDLTKHQHF. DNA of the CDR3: TGTGCCAGGAGGGACCTGACTAAGCACCAGCATTTT.

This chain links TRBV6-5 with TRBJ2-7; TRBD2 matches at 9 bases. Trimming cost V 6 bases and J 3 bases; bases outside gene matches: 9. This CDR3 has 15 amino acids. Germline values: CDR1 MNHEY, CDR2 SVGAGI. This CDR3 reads CASSTVAGGYYEQYF. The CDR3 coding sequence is TGTGCCAGCAGCACGGTGGCGGGAGGGTACTACGAGCAGTACTTC.

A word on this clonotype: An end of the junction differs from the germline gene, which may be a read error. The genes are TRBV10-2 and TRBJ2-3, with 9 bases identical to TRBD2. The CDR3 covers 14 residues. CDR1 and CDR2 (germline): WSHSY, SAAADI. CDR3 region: CASNERVAGAPQYF. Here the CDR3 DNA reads TGCGCCAGCAATGAGCGGGTAGCGGGAGCCCCGCAGTATTTT.

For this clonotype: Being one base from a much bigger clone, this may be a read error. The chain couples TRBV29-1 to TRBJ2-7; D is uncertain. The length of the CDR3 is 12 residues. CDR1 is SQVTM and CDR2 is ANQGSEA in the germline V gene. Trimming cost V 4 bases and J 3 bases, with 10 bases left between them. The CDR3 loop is CSVAPRCYEQYF. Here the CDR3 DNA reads TGCAGCGTTGCCCCTAGATGCTACGAGCAGTACTTC.

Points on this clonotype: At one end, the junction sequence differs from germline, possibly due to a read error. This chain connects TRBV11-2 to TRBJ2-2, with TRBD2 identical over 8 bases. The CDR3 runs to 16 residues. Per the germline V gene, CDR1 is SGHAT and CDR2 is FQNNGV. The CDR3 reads CASSSLAGKNTGELFF. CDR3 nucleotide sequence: TGTGCCAGCAGCTCTTTAGCGGGAAAGAACACCGGAGAGCTGTTTTTT.

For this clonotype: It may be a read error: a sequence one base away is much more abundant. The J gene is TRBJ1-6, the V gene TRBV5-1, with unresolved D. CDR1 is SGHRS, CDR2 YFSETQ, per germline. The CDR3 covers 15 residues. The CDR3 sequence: CACSPSGRHNSPLHF. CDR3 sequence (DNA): TGCGCCTGCAGCCCGTCCGGCAGACATAATTCACCCCTCCACTTT.

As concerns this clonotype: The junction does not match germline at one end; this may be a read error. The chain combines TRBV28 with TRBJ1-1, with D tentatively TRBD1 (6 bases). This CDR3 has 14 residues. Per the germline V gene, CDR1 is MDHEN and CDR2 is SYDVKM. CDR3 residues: CASSRDTINTGAFF. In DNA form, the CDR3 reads TGTGCCAGCAGCCGGGACACGATAAACACTGGAGCTTTCTTT.